A single sample is the source of the 9 T cell receptor beta chains below, sequenced in a study of blood T cell repertoires in COVID-19. The protocol was immunoSEQ multiplex PCR, while the TCRdb copy is restricted to in-frame clones and leaves out a portion. The sample has 220,000 or so clones; 82% are singletons. Material: peripheral blood. The receptors come from a woman of 80 years or more with COVID-19, enrolled during active disease.

This chain connects TRBV18 to TRBJ1-6, with a tentative D call TRBD1 (6 bases). Trimming removed 8 bases from V and 9 bases from J, with 17 bases in between. The CDR3 length is 14 residues. CDR1 is KGHSH and CDR2 is LQKENI in the germline V gene. The CDR3 DNA sequence: TGTGCCAGCCGGGACACCCGATGGATTTCACCCCTCCACTTT. The encoded protein is CASRDTRWISPLHF.

The V and J genes are TRBV28 and TRBJ1-6; TRBD1 matches 8 bases. The CDR3 loop spans 17 amino acids. The trim removed 3 bases at V and 1 base at J, leaving 5 bases unmatched. Germline assignment: CDR1 MDHEN and CDR2 SYDVKM. The CDR3 region is CASSLPRQGSYNSPLHF. CDR3 in DNA: TGTGCCAGCAGTTTGCCCCGACAGGGGTCCTATAATTCACCCCTCCACTTT.

A single count supports this clone. The chain uses TRBV5-8 and TRBJ2-4; tentative D call: TRBD2 (7 bases). With 0 bases removed from V and 8 bases from J, the gap between germline ends came to 12 bases. CDR1 and CDR2 (germline): SGHTS, YDEGEE. This CDR3 spans 14 amino acids. The CDR3 coding sequence is TGTGCCAGCAGCTTGGGGGGGGGACATGACATTCAGTACTTC. The encoded protein is CASSLGGGHDIQYF.

The chain combines TRBV7-9 with TRBJ1-2; maybe TRBD1 (5 bases). V was trimmed by 0 bases and J by 4 bases, leaving 18 bases between them. This CDR3 spans 17 amino acids. Per the germline V gene, CDR1 is SEHNR and CDR2 is FQNEAQ (reference sequence). The CDR3 loop is CASSLARAALTPYGYTF. The DNA for the CDR3 is TGTGCCAGCAGCTTAGCCAGGGCTGCCCTTACCCCCTATGGCTACACCTTC.

This clone was detected once. This chain uses TRBV25-1 with TRBJ1-4; 10 bases match TRBD1. The CDR3 consists of 15 residues. The V segment lost 2 bases and the J segment 8 bases; nucleotides outside the gene matches: 5. CDR1 is MGHDK and CDR2 is SYGVNS in the germline V gene. This chain's CDR3 is CASSELGQGEEKLFF. The CDR3 DNA reads as TGTGCCAGCAGTGAACTAGGACAGGGGGAGGAAAAACTGTTTTTT.

This clone was counted a few times. The V gene is TRBV18, the J gene TRBJ1-3; no clear D. V was shortened by 5 bases and J by 0 bases, with 14 bases between the two germline ends. This CDR3 region has 16 residues. Germline V gene data show CDR1 as KGHSH and CDR2 as LQKENI. In nucleotides, the CDR3 is TGTGCCAGCTCAAAGCGGACGCAAAACTCTGGAAACACCATATATTTT. Translation: CASSKRTQNSGNTIYF.

V usage is TRBV29-1 and J usage is TRBJ2-2; 7 nucleotides align to TRBD1. Per the germline V gene, CDR1 is SQVTM and CDR2 is ANQGSEA. Trimming took 1 base from V and 5 from J; bases not matched to a gene: 4. CDR3 length: 14 residues. The CDR3 region is CSVEGPRGTGELFF. CDR3 in DNA: TGCAGCGTTGAAGGGCCCAGGGGGACCGGGGAGCTGTTTTTT.

At least ten counts were recorded for this clone. The rearrangement joins TRBV6-5 to TRBJ2-7, with TRBD2 as a possible D gene (5 bases). CDR3 size: 13 residues. Per germline, CDR1 MNHEY and CDR2 SVGAGI. Deletions cut 2 bases from V and 1 base from J, with 6 bases between. This CDR3 is CASSYPGSYEQYF. DNA for the CDR3: TGTGCCAGCAGTTACCCGGGGTCCTACGAGCAGTACTTC.

The chain is built from TRBV14 and TRBJ1-1; maybe TRBD1 (5 bases). V lost 0 bases, J lost 4 bases, and 18 bases lay in between. CDR3 length: 17 residues. In germline, CDR1 is SGHDN, CDR2 FVKESK. DNA of the CDR3: TGTGCCAGCAGCCAAGATGCCAGGCCCAGGGTTGGCACTGAAGCTTTCTTT. Residues: CASSQDARPRVGTEAFF. Supplemented by reference TRBV14 and TRBJ1-1, the full variable domain reads EAGVTQFPSHSVIEKGQTVTLRCDPISGHDNLYWYRRVMGKEIKFLLHFVKESKQDESGMPNNRFLAERTGGTYSTLKVQPAELEDSGVYFCASSQDARPRVGTEAFFGQGTRLTVV.